The rows below give T cell receptor beta chains drawn from one sample of a study of T cell repertoires in cytomegalovirus infection. Antigen specificity for these receptors is unknown. MiXCR, run by TCRdb on the reads, gives a single entry per CDR3 protein. This sample has roughly 160,000 distinct CDR3 sequences, with roughly 20% found just once. The material was CD8+ T cells from cultured PBMCs, obtained from culture after CMV antigen stimulation. The receptor set was obtained from a human donor in good health (CMV status not recorded). Some clones in this sample may be carry-over from other donors' samples. Both conserved end residues are part of each CDR3. The order of the fields is J gene, D gene, clone size, V gene, CDR3 protein, CDR3 DNA. The D gene is left open where the match is weak. Only some rows state a clone size, as once, few, many or a class for expanded clones.

>TRBJ2-7|-|few|TRBV7-9
CASSPNAEGYSYEQYF
TGTGCCAGCAGCCCAAACGCCGAGGGGTATTCCTACGAGCAGTACTTC
>TRBJ1-5|TRBD1|-|TRBV12-3/TRBV12-4
CASSPRTGIGQPQHF
TGTGCCAGCAGTCCTCGGACAGGTATAGGTCAGCCCCAGCATTTT
>TRBJ2-7|TRBD1|-|TRBV7-6
CASSPGQGNYEQYF
TGTGCCAGCAGCCCGGGACAGGGCAACTACGAGCAGTACTTC
>TRBJ1-2|-|-|TRBV7-9
CASSPMTGSYGYTF
TGTGCCAGCAGCCCAATGACAGGTTCCTATGGCTACACCTTC
>TRBJ1-2|-|few|TRBV25-1
CASSQTGLLDYGYTF
TGTGCCAGCTCCCAGACAGGTCTTTTGGACTATGGCTACACCTTC
>TRBJ2-2|-|few|TRBV27
CASSLLGSSGLGGELFF
TGTGCCAGCAGTTTACTTGGTAGTAGCGGTTTGGGCGGGGAGCTGTTTTTT
>TRBJ1-1|-|-|TRBV6-1
CASHPIYGVKNTEAFF
TGTGCCAGCCATCCCATTTATGGGGTTAAGAACACTGAAGCTTTCTTT
>TRBJ2-7|TRBD2|few|TRBV10-3
CAISVTSGESSYEQYF
TGTGCCATCAGTGTGACTAGCGGGGAGAGCTCCTACGAGCAGTACTTC
>TRBJ1-1|-|-|TRBV2
CASDRLQVGTEAFF
TGTGCCAGCGATCGACTACAGGTCGGCACTGAAGCTTTCTTT
>TRBJ2-6|-|-|TRBV7-6
CASSPALSGANVLTF
TGTGCCAGCAGCCCAGCCCTCTCTGGGGCCAACGTCCTGACTTTC
>TRBJ2-3|TRBD2|-|TRBV9
CASSVLPSGGYTDTQYF
TGTGCCAGCAGCGTACTTCCTAGCGGGGGGTACACAGATACGCAGTATTTT